A single TCR beta chain is shown here with its context. Its specificity is unknown. Produced via immunoSEQ multiplex PCR; TCRdb's table is partial and in-frame only. The sample has 90,000 to 100,000 clones; around 90% are singletons. V dropped 4 bases and J dropped 5; count of bases not matched to a gene: 24. In germline, CDR1 is MGHRA, CDR2 YSYEKL. The CDR3 length is 21 residues. These data originate in a study of T cell responses to AZD1222 COVID-19 vaccine. Study-level results: Repertoires were obtained only post-peak T cell response. Donors, mostly white British, included more females; clonal diversity was possibly underestimated.

This receptor was identified in an adult in good health. The input for sequencing was peripheral blood, taken on day 0 of AZD1222 vaccination. The chain carries TRBV4-1 and TRBJ2-2, with 8 nucleotides matching TRBD2. CDR3 sequence (DNA): TGCGCCAGCAGCCCGGGGGGCTTCGCGAGCGGGAGCCCACGCGGGACCGGGGAGCTGTTTTTT. The encoded protein is CASSPGGFASGSPRGTGELFF.